These 5 T cell receptor beta chains originate from one sample sequenced in a study of cytomegalovirus exposure and HLA in healthy donors (dated by TCRdb to the late 2010s). The library relied on the immunoSEQ multiplex PCR assay. The immuneACCESS repertoire file appears here via TCRdb, limited to in-frame rearrangements. These files lack a portion of the clones; in checked studies, under half of the deficit traces to unresolved V genes, and the cause of the others is not known. This sample lists 86,000 or so clones; roughly 95% were detected once. Jointly, the top ten make up 1.5% to 2% of the sample. The source material was PBMCs. The source of these receptors is a young man in good health and CMV-seropositive.

Only one count was recorded for this clone. This chain connects TRBV9 to TRBJ2-7; a weak D match, TRBD2 (6 bases). The CDR3 is 16 amino acids. Trimming took 4 bases from V and 0 from J, leaving 17 bases between them. In germline, CDR1 is SGDLS, CDR2 YYNGEE. The DNA of the CDR3 is TGTGCCAGCAGCCCCGCGGGGCGAGTTAGCTCCTACGAGCAGTACTTC. This codes for CASSPAGRVSSYEQYF.

CDR3 protein: CASSPLGRGRGGELFF. CDR3 nucleotide sequence: TGTGCCAGCAGCCCCCTAGGCAGGGGGCGAGGCGGGGAGCTGTTTTTT. This chain joins TRBV14 and TRBJ2-2, with 8 bases that match TRBD1. CDR3 length equals 16 residues. Germline CDR1 reads SGHDN; CDR2 reads FVKESK. V trimming: 4 bases; J trimming: 7 bases; junction bases outside the gene matches: 11.

This chain links TRBV9 with TRBJ2-1; TRBD2 matches 11 bases. CDR1 is SGDLS and CDR2 is YYNGEE in the germline V gene. This CDR3 contains 18 residues. The V segment lost 4 bases and the J segment 7 bases; nucleotides outside the gene matches: 16. For the CDR3, the DNA is TGTGCCAGCAGCAATCCAACGAAACTAGCGGGAGATAAGAATGAGCAGTTCTTC. Amino acids: CASSNPTKLAGDKNEQFF.

The chain uses TRBV6-5 and TRBJ2-1; D may be TRBD2 (6 bases). The CDR3 loop spans 14 amino acids. Looked up from germline, CDR1 is MNHEY and CDR2 is SVGAGI. V was clipped by 8 bases and J by 6 bases, with 17 bases between them. The CDR3 loop is CASREGLSLNEQFF. The CDR3 DNA sequence: TGTGCCAGCCGCGAGGGACTTTCCCTCAATGAGCAGTTCTTC.

The gene calls are TRBV27 and TRBJ1-1, with D tentatively TRBD1 (5 bases). The V end was cut by 0 bases, the J end by 11 bases, with 22 bases between. CDR1 and CDR2 (germline): MNHEY, SMNVEV (reference sequence). CDR3 size: 16 residues. The CDR3 DNA follows: TGTGCCAGCAGTTTATCCTGGGGGGGAGGGCCCCCTGCGGCTTTCTTT. Its protein product is CASSLSWGGGPPAAFF.